The next 27 T cell receptor beta chains were all read from a single sample in a study of blood T cell repertoires in COVID-19. TCRdb's table, derived via immunoSEQ multiplex PCR, lists solely in-frame clones and lacks some. The sample contains some 290,000 clones, 81% of which appear only once. The specimen was peripheral blood. All receptors derive from a woman between 55 and 75 years old with active or convalescent COVID-19.

This clone was seen just once. The chain couples TRBV18 to TRBJ2-5; a weak D match, TRBD1 (6 bases). V gave up 6 bases and J gave up 2 bases, with 16 bases separating them. The CDR3 consists of 15 residues. CDR1 KGHSH and CDR2 LQKENI come from the germline V gene. The CDR3 DNA reads as TGTGCCAGCTCCAAGGAACAGGGATGGCAAGAGACCCAGTACTTC. It is translated as CASSKEQGWQETQYF.

V and J are TRBV7-9 and TRBJ1-2; weak D call: TRBD1 (6 bases). V was cut by 5 bases and J by 4 bases, with 11 bases left in between. Per germline, CDR1 SEHNR and CDR2 FQNEAQ (reference sequence). This CDR3 comprises 13 residues. This CDR3 is CASSPGTSYGYTF. The CDR3 DNA follows: TGTGCCAGCAGCCCCGGGACATCCTATGGCTACACCTTC.

This chain links TRBV10-3 with TRBJ1-1; 7 positions agree with TRBD1. CDR1 ENHRY and CDR2 SYGVKD come from the germline V gene. This CDR3 comprises 13 residues. V shed 5 bases and J 3 bases; nucleotides not matched to a gene: 3. Here the CDR3 DNA reads TGTGCCATCAGTAACAGGGGAGACACTGAAGCTTTCTTT. Translating gives CAISNRGDTEAFF.

J is TRBJ2-5 and V is TRBV6-2 or TRBV6-3, with 13 positions matching TRBD2. Germline CDR1 reads MNHEY; CDR2 reads SVGEGT. This CDR3 comprises 15 residues. J lost 7 bases, V lost 5 bases, and 7 bases had no gene match. CDR3 bases: TGTGCCAGCAGTCTCTCGACTAGCGGGGGGAGGACCCAGTACTTC. Its protein product is CASSLSTSGGRTQYF.

This chain connects TRBV3-1 (or the pseudogene TRBV3-2) to TRBJ2-3; 10 bases are a match to TRBD2. With V trimmed by 5 bases and J by 6 bases, 11 bases remained unmatched. Germline values: CDR1 LGHDT, CDR2 YNNKEL (reference sequence). The CDR3 loop spans 16 amino acids. The CDR3 nucleotides read TGTGCCAGCAGCATCACCGGGACTAGCGTGGGGGATACGCAGTATTTT. Amino acids: CASSITGTSVGDTQYF.

V usage is TRBV7-2 and J usage is TRBJ1-2, with D unclear. V dropped 2 bases and J dropped 2 bases, with 9 bases sitting between them. Germline CDR1 SGHTA, CDR2 FQGNSA. The CDR3 sequence is 14 residues long. CDR3 sequence reads: CASSLSGRNYGYTF. The CDR3 DNA follows: TGTGCCAGCAGCTTATCGGGGAGAAACTATGGCTACACCTTC.

This chain connects TRBV11-2 to TRBJ1-1; D unresolved. Trimming took 5 bases from V and 3 from J, leaving 13 bases between them. This CDR3 comprises 14 residues. CDR1 is SGHAT and CDR2 is FQNNGV in the germline V gene. CDR3 nucleotides: TGTGCCAGCAGCCCAACACGACTTTACACTGAAGCTTTCTTT. This encodes CASSPTRLYTEAFF.

This clone was seen at least ten times. The identical CDR3 is also encoded by other nucleotide sequences in the sample. The chain recombines TRBV20-1 with TRBJ1-2; D unclear. CDR1 and CDR2 (germline): DFQATT, SNEGSKA (reference sequence). Trimming took off 0 bases at V and 4 bases at J, with 3 bases between the two ends. This CDR3 is 11 amino acids long. The CDR3 here is CSARDSYGYTF. In nucleotides, the CDR3 is TGCAGTGCTAGAGACAGCTATGGCTACACCTTC.

The V call is TRBV21-1, the J call TRBJ1-6; no DNA check was done on the table's D call, TRBD1. TRBV21-1 constitutes a pseudogene. The CDR3 is 18 residues long. DNA for the CDR3: TGTGCCAGCAGCAAAGCGGCGAACAGGGGGCCGAATAATTCACCCCTCCACTTT. Translation gives CASSKAANRGPNNSPLHF.

V gene TRBV5-1 combines with J gene TRBJ2-3; 13 nucleotides align to TRBD2. With 0 bases clipped from V and 6 bases from J, the junction kept 7 bases outside the gene matches. Germline-derived CDR1 and CDR2 are SGHRS and YFSETQ. The CDR3 runs to 17 residues. CDR3 amino acids: CASSLGTSGGLLDTQYF. For the CDR3, the DNA is TGCGCCAGCAGCTTGGGGACTAGCGGGGGACTGTTGGATACGCAGTATTTT.

This clone was observed a single time. J is TRBJ2-1 and V is TRBV2; D call uncertain. This CDR3 is built from 15 residues. The germline V and J ends were trimmed by 1 base and 0 bases, with 7 bases remaining between them. Germline CDR1 and CDR2: SNHLY and FYNNEI. The CDR3, as DNA: TGTGCCAGCAGTGAAGGGTCTAGCTCCTACAATGAGCAGTTCTTC. Its protein product is CASSEGSSSYNEQFF.

The chain joins TRBV19 to TRBJ2-3; 7 nucleotides align to TRBD2. The CDR3 consists of 15 residues. Germline values: CDR1 LNHDA, CDR2 SQIVND (reference sequence). The V and J ends lost 5 bases and 1 base, in that order; junction bases with no gene match: 6. The CDR3 spells CASSDSAGGTDTQYF. In DNA, the CDR3 is TGTGCCAGTAGTGACTCGGCGGGGGGCACAGATACGCAGTATTTT.

The V gene is TRBV2, the J gene TRBJ2-2, with 8 bases aligning to TRBD1. The germline CDR1 and CDR2 sequences are SNHLY and FYNNEI. The length of the CDR3 is 14 residues. The V segment lost 6 bases and the J segment 4 bases; nucleotides outside the gene matches: 4. CDR3 DNA: TGTGCCAGCAGCCGGGACAGGTCCACCGGGGAGCTGTTTTTT. Amino acid sequence: CASSRDRSTGELFF.

This clone has just a few counts. The rearrangement joins TRBV6-5 to TRBJ1-5; D not certain. The germline V and J ends were trimmed by 5 bases and 2 bases, with 13 bases remaining between them. This CDR3 is 15 amino acids long. Germline CDR1 MNHEY, CDR2 SVGAGI. CDR3 sequence reads: CASSNTPGGNQPQHF. For the CDR3, the DNA is TGTGCCAGCAGTAACACCCCCGGGGGCAATCAGCCCCAGCATTTT.

J is TRBJ1-1 and V is TRBV9, with TRBD1 matching over 8 bases. Per germline, CDR1 SGDLS and CDR2 YYNGEE. With 4 bases clipped from V and 5 bases from J, the junction kept 13 bases outside the gene matches. This CDR3 region has 16 residues. CDR3 amino acids: CASSRTSRGLGTEAFF. For the CDR3, the DNA is TGTGCCAGCAGCCGAACATCCAGGGGGCTGGGGACTGAAGCTTTCTTT. The full variable domain, completed using reference TRBV9 and TRBJ1-1, is DSGVTQTPKHLITATGQRVTLRCSPRSGDLSVYWYQQSLDQGLQFLIQYYNGEERAKGNILERFSAQQFPDLHSELNLSSLELGDSALYFCASSRTSRGLGTEAFFGQGTRLTVV.

The chain couples TRBV4-1 to TRBJ2-7, with D possibly matching TRBD1 (5 bases). Germline V gene sequence: CDR1 MGHRA, CDR2 YSYEKL. This CDR3 has 15 amino acids. V lost 0 bases, J lost 7 bases, and 16 bases lay in between. CDR3 sequence reads: CASSQEEDTLDEQYF. Here the CDR3 DNA reads TGCGCCAGCAGCCAAGAAGAGGACACCTTGGATGAGCAGTACTTC.

Here the CDR3 reads CASSPQTSGPYEQYF. In nucleotides, the CDR3 is TGCGCCAGCAGCCCCCAGACTAGCGGACCCTACGAGCAGTACTTC. The V call is TRBV5-1, the J call TRBJ2-7; 9 positions agree with TRBD2. CDR1 is SGHRS, CDR2 YFSETQ, per germline. The CDR3 runs 15 residues. V lost 4 bases to trimming and J lost 2 bases; unmatched junction nucleotides: 7.

The chain combines TRBV5-1 with TRBJ1-5; TRBD1 is a possible D gene (5 bases). The germline CDR1 and CDR2 sequences are SGHRS and YFSETQ. The CDR3 contains 13 residues. The V gene lost 6 bases and the J gene lost 5 bases, with 12 bases spanning the gap. CDR3 bases: TGCGCCAGCATCGGCAGGGAGGATCAGCCCCAGCATTTT. It translates to CASIGREDQPQHF.

The chain combines TRBV4-3 with TRBJ1-1; D gene ambiguous. The CDR3 spans 15 residues. The ends were cut back, 1 base at V and 0 bases at J, with 9 bases in the middle. Germline V gene data show CDR1 as LGHNA and CDR2 as YSLEER. The CDR3 coding sequence is TGCGCCAGCAGCCAAGCCCCTCAGTTGAACACTGAAGCTTTCTTT. Encoded protein: CASSQAPQLNTEAFF.

This chain uses TRBV5-1 with TRBJ2-1; 8 bases match TRBD2. Germline values: CDR1 SGHRS, CDR2 YFSETQ. J gave up 6 bases and V 3 bases, and 11 bases lay outside the gene matches. The CDR3 loop spans 16 amino acids. The CDR3 sequence: CASSSRPAGGLNEQFF. The CDR3 DNA sequence: TGCGCCAGCAGCTCCCGTCCGGCGGGGGGACTCAATGAGCAGTTCTTC.

The chain combines TRBV29-1 with TRBJ1-2, with D unclear. This CDR3 spans 12 amino acids. CDR1 is SQVTM, CDR2 ANQGSEA, per germline. The V end was cut by 7 bases, the J end by 3 bases, with 12 bases between. For the CDR3, the DNA is TGCAGCGGGAGTGACGTGGACTATGGCTACACCTTC. This sequence encodes CSGSDVDYGYTF.

CDR3 sequence (DNA): TGTGCCAGCAGCCAAGGAAAAGGACTAGCGGCCTACGAGCAGTACTTC. Amino acid sequence: CASSQGKGLAAYEQYF. The chain uses TRBV3-1 (or the pseudogene TRBV3-2) and TRBJ2-7, with 10 bases aligning to TRBD2. The CDR3 extends over 16 amino acids. V was clipped by 1 base and J by 2 bases; unmatched bases: 5. The germline CDR1 and CDR2 sequences are LGHDT and YNNKEL (reference sequence).

The rearrangement joins TRBV10-3 to TRBJ2-4; 8 bases map to TRBD1. V lost 10 bases and J lost 6; bases outside the gene matches: 14. The germline CDR1 and CDR2 sequences are ENHRY and SYGVKD. The CDR3 sequence is 15 residues long. In DNA form, the CDR3 reads TGTGCCACCAGGGGGGAGCTCGGACAGGGAAACATTCAGTACTTC. Residues: CATRGELGQGNIQYF.

The V and J genes are TRBV19 and TRBJ2-2; tentatively, D is TRBD1 (6 bases). V dropped 3 bases and J dropped 5 bases, with 10 bases sitting between them. The CDR3 has 14 amino acids. The germline V gene has CDR1 LNHDA and CDR2 SQIVND (reference sequence). The CDR3 coding sequence is TGTGCCAGTAGTATCTCCGGGACAACCGGGGAGCTGTTTTTT. Encoded protein: CASSISGTTGELFF. Complete variable domain (other parts from reference TRBV19 and TRBJ2-2): DGGITQSPKYLFRKEGQNVTLSCEQNLNHDAMYWYRQDPGQGLRLIYYSQIVNDFQKGDIAEGYSVSREKKESFPLTVTSAQKNPTAFYLCASSISGTTGELFFGEGSRLTVL.

In this sample, this clone turned up a few times. This chain uses TRBV4-1 with TRBJ2-1; the D is unclear. From germline, CDR1 is MGHRA and CDR2 YSYEKL. Trimming stripped 0 bases from V and 11 bases from J, with 11 bases between. The CDR3 sequence is 13 residues long. The CDR3 sequence is CASSQDWQVQQFF. CDR3 in DNA: TGCGCCAGCAGCCAAGATTGGCAGGTTCAGCAGTTCTTC.

This clone was seen a handful of times. The chain carries TRBV27 and TRBJ1-4, with 11 positions matching TRBD1. The CDR3 runs to 18 residues. The junction had 7 bases not matched to a gene; V was cut back by 4 bases and J by 0 bases. CDR1 is MNHEY, CDR2 SMNVEV, per germline (reference sequence). The CDR3 sequence: CASSWDRGFGPTNEKLFF. CDR3 nucleotide sequence: TGTGCCAGCAGTTGGGACAGGGGGTTCGGGCCAACTAATGAAAAACTGTTTTTT.

Only one count was recorded for this clone. The J gene is TRBJ2-1, the V gene TRBV19; TRBD2 aligns across 9 bases. Germline loops: CDR1 LNHDA, CDR2 SQIVND (reference sequence). CDR3 length: 15 amino acids. V was clipped by 5 bases and J by 5 bases; unmatched bases: 7. The CDR3 DNA sequence: TGTGCCAGTAGTTGGGCTAGCGGGGTTGACAATGAGCAGTTCTTC. It specifies CASSWASGVDNEQFF.